This is a list of T cell receptor beta chains from one sample in a study of T cell responses to AZD1222 COVID-19 vaccine. The protocol was immunoSEQ multiplex PCR, while the TCRdb copy is restricted to in-frame clones and leaves out a portion. Among about 180,000 clones listed, 94% were seen once. This specimen consisted of peripheral blood, obtained 28 days after the second AZD1222 dose. The source of these receptors is an adult who received the AZD1222 COVID-19 vaccine. The CDR3 runs from the conserved cysteine through the conserved F or W. A D gene is named only where the DNA matches it firmly. A row's size may be missing; if present it is once, few, many or a size class.

>TRBV28|TRBJ2-7|.|.
TGTGCCAGCAGTTTATCACAGGCCTACGAGCAGTACTTC
CASSLSQAYEQYF
>TRBV7-9|TRBJ1-2|.|.
TGTGCCAGCAGCTGGCGATCAGCCGGCTATGGCTACACCTTC
CASSWRSAGYGYTF
>TRBV6-2/TRBV6-3|TRBJ1-1|once|.
TGTGCCAGCAGTTCCGATGGGGCGAGCGAAGCTTTCTTT
CASSSDGASEAFF
>TRBV7-2|TRBJ1-4|.|TRBD1
TGTGCCAGCAACAGGGACAGGGGAGTTGATACTAATGAAAAACTGTTTTTT
CASNRDRGVDTNEKLFF
>TRBV9|TRBJ2-1|.|.
TGTGCCAGCAGCGTACCGGGGAGCCCCTACAATGAGCAGTTCTTC
CASSVPGSPYNEQFF
>TRBV7-2|TRBJ2-5|.|TRBD2
TGTGCCAGCAGCTATAGAACTAGCGGGGGCCAAGAGACCCAGTACTTC
CASSYRTSGGQETQYF
>TRBV29-1|TRBJ1-2|.|.
TGCAGCGGTACCATACAGGGTTCCGAGTATGGCTACACCTTC
CSGTIQGSEYGYTF
>TRBV7-9|TRBJ1-3|once|TRBD1
TGTGCCAGCAGCCAAACAGGGGGTCCTGGAAACACCATATATTTT
CASSQTGGPGNTIYF
>TRBV11-1|TRBJ1-1|.|.
TGTGCCAGCAGCTTTCGGCGGGGGAACACTGAAGCTTTCTTT
CASSFRRGNTEAFF
>TRBV6-1|TRBJ2-7|.|.
TGTGCCAGCAGTGACCCCTACGAGCAGTACTTC
CASSDPYEQYF
>TRBV6-5|TRBJ2-7|once|TRBD2
TGTGCCAGCAGAGCGGGACCCACTAACGAGCAGTACTTC
CASRAGPTNEQYF
>TRBV11-3|TRBJ2-5|.|.
TGTGCCAGCAGCTTAGAAGCGTTAAGGGAGACCCAGTACTTC
CASSLEALRETQYF
>TRBV14|TRBJ1-1|.|.
TGTGCCAGCAGCCGCCCTGACAGCTCCATGAACACTGAAGCTTTCTTT
CASSRPDSSMNTEAFF
>TRBV2|TRBJ1-5|.|.
TGTGCCAGCAAAGGCAATCAGCCCCAGCATTTT
CASKGNQPQHF
>TRBV19|TRBJ2-1|.|.
TGTGCCAGTAGTGGGTCGCAGGGCAGTGAGCAGTTCTTC
CASSGSQGSEQFF
>TRBV7-9|TRBJ1-1|.|.
TGTGCCAGCAGCTTATATTTAATCTCTGAAGCTTTCTTT
CASSLYLISEAFF
>TRBV28|TRBJ2-2|once|.
TGTGCCAGCAGTTTCCCCCAGGGTTCGCTGGTCGGGGAGCTGTTTTTT
CASSFPQGSLVGELFF
>TRBV12-3/TRBV12-4|TRBJ1-3|.|.
TGTGCCAGCAGTTTAACTGGAAACACCATATATTTT
CASSLTGNTIYF
>TRBV14|TRBJ1-2|.|.
TGTGCCAGCAGTCAGGGAGGAGGCTATGGCTACACCTTC
CASSQGGGYGYTF
>TRBV4-3|TRBJ1-1|.|.
TGCGCCAGCAGCCAAGTTGGCATCAGATTGAACACTGAAGCTTTCTTT
CASSQVGIRLNTEAFF
>TRBV7-3|TRBJ2-2|.|.
TGTGCCAGCAGCTTAGCCCAAAACACCGGGGAGCTGTTTTTT
CASSLAQNTGELFF
>TRBV19|TRBJ2-7|.|TRBD1
TGTGCCAGTAGTAACCGGGACAGGGGCGGCGAGCAGTACTTC
CASSNRDRGGEQYF
>TRBV29-1|TRBJ1-6|.|.
TGCAGCGTCCAACAGGGTCCCTATAATTCACCCCTCCACTTT
CSVQQGPYNSPLHF
>TRBV25-1|TRBJ1-1|few|TRBD1
TGTGCCAGCAGGTCGGCAGGGGGGATCACTGAAGCTTTCTTT
CASRSAGGITEAFF
>TRBV7-9|TRBJ1-4|.|.
TGTGCCAGCAGCTTGGTGAGGGACGGATTTCCTGAAAAACTGTTTTTT
CASSLVRDGFPEKLFF
>TRBV23-1|TRBJ2-7|few|.
TGCGCCAGCAGTCAATCGAGGGGATCCTACGAGCAGTACTTC
CASSQSRGSYEQYF
>TRBV28|TRBJ1-2|.|.
TGTGCCAGCAGTCTGGAGCAGTTCAACTATGGCTACACCTTC
CASSLEQFNYGYTF
>TRBV5-6|TRBJ1-5|.|.
TGTGCCAGCAGCTTGGACGGCATTAGCAATCAGCCCCAGCATTTT
CASSLDGISNQPQHF
>TRBV9|TRBJ2-2|.|TRBD2
TGTGCCAGCAGCGTCCACGGGGGGGCAGCCGGGGAGCTGTTTTTT
CASSVHGGAAGELFF
>TRBV5-6|TRBJ2-3|.|.
TGTGCCAGCAGCTTGTGGGCGGGTTTTAGCACAGATACGCAGTATTTT
CASSLWAGFSTDTQYF
>TRBV5-6|TRBJ1-1|.|.
TGTGCCAGCAGCTTGGACACACGCAACACTGAAGCTTTCTTT
CASSLDTRNTEAFF
>TRBV19|TRBJ2-7|.|.
TGTGCCAGTAGTATGGGTAACGAGCAGTACTTC
CASSMGNEQYF
>TRBV6-5|TRBJ2-2|.|TRBD2
TGTGCCAGCAGTAGCGGGAGGGCGACCGGGGAGCTGTTTTTT
CASSSGRATGELFF
>TRBV4-3|TRBJ1-1|once|.
TGCGCCAGCAGCCAAGAATGGGGTTTCGAAGCTTTCTTT
CASSQEWGFEAFF
>TRBV7-2|TRBJ1-4|.|TRBD1
TGTGCCAGCAGCGGGGGACAGGGACGGAATGAAAAACTGTTTTTT
CASSGGQGRNEKLFF
>TRBV19|TRBJ2-6|.|TRBD2
TGTGCCAGTAGTATAGATGGGAGGGTCTCTGGGGCCAACGTCCTGACTTTC
CASSIDGRVSGANVLTF
>TRBV29-1|TRBJ2-7|.|.
TGCAGCGTTGAAGTGCCGTCCTACGAGCAGTACTTC
CSVEVPSYEQYF
>TRBV24-1|TRBJ2-2|.|.
TGTGCCACCAGTGGGGGTGCACTCAACACCGGGGAGCTGTTTTTT
CATSGGALNTGELFF
>TRBV11-3|TRBJ2-7|.|.
TGTGCCAGCACCCGAGGGGGGCCCACCTACGAGCAGTACTTC
CASTRGGPTYEQYF
>TRBV4-3|TRBJ1-2|.|.
TGCGCCAGCAGCCAAACAGGGAACTATGGCTACACCTTC
CASSQTGNYGYTF
>TRBV5-1|TRBJ2-2|.|TRBD1
TGCGCCAGCAGCTTCCGCGCAGGGGGTACCGGGGAGCTGTTTTTT
CASSFRAGGTGELFF
>TRBV15|TRBJ1-2|.|.
TGTGCCACCAGCAGAGGGGGGGACTCTAACTATGGCTACACCTTC
CATSRGGDSNYGYTF
>TRBV5-1|TRBJ1-1|.|.
TGCGCCAGCATCAATTCGGAGTACCCGGCCGCTGAAGCTTTCTTT
CASINSEYPAAEAFF
>TRBV5-8|TRBJ2-6|.|.
TGTGCCAGCAGCCTGCTGAAAACGTCCTCTGGGGCCAACGTCCTGACTTTC
CASSLLKTSSGANVLTF
>TRBV6-5|TRBJ1-2|.|.
TGTGCCAGCTCCCCAGCGGCGGGGGCACCCTATGGCTACACCTTC
CASSPAAGAPYGYTF
>TRBV28|TRBJ2-1|.|TRBD1
TGTGCCAGCAGAGAACAGGGGGTCTTTTACGATGAGCAGTTCTTC
CASREQGVFYDEQFF
>TRBV6-2/TRBV6-3|TRBJ2-7|.|TRBD1
TGTGCCAGCAGTTACGACCCGGGACAGATGAACGAGCAGTACTTC
CASSYDPGQMNEQYF